This TCR beta chain was profiled in a study of beta chain features in type 1 diabetes. Investigators reverse transcribed all isolated RNA, so they sequenced expressed TCRB transcripts. Here immunoSEQ multiplex PCR was the method, and the copy in TCRdb shows in-frame clones only, minus some. The data contain about 260,000 clones, over 20% of them seen just once; the ten biggest clones take up 0.028%. Study results and caveats: For Type 1 diabetes patients, all four CD4+ subsets carried TCRB CDR3s that were moderately but significantly shorter.

As regards this clone: Antigen specificity is unknown.

Trimming cost V 8 bases and J 1 base; bases outside gene matches: 3. The CDR3 runs 13 residues. CDR1 and CDR2 (germline): MNHEY, SVGAGI. The source is a woman between 40 and 50 years old with type 1 diabetes. The V call is TRBV6-5, the J call TRBJ2-7; 9 nucleotides agree with TRBD1. Sequencing was carried out using naive CD4+ T cells from blood. CDR3 sequence: CASGQGSSYEQYF. The CDR3 DNA sequence: TGTGCCAGCGGACAGGGGAGTTCCTACGAGCAGTACTTC.